The rows below give T cell receptor beta chains drawn from one sample of a study of post-analysis software for immune sequencing data. MiXCR, run by TCRdb on the PCR reads, gives a single entry per CDR3 protein. There are about 770,000 distinct CDR3 sequences in the sample; about 43% occur only once, and 4% to 5% lies in the top ten. Material for sequencing was blood. The receptors come from a girl under 18 with multiple sclerosis. Both conserved end residues are part of each CDR3. D genes are given only for firm matches. The size of a clone is reported for some rows only, either as once, few or many, or as a class for expanded clones.

CDR3nt: TGCGCCAGCAGCTTGGACTTACCGACAGGGACCGGGCAGTACTTC; CDR3aa: CASSLDLPTGTGQYF; v_gene: TRBV5-1; d_gene: TRBD1; j_gene: TRBJ2-7; abundance: .
CDR3nt: TGCGCCAGCAGCCAAGAAGAGGGGGGGCCCCAAGAGACCCAGTACTTC; CDR3aa: CASSQEEGGPQETQYF; v_gene: TRBV4-1; d_gene: .; j_gene: TRBJ2-5; abundance: few
CDR3nt: TGTGCCAGCAGCTTAGGGACAGGGTTGTACAATGAGCAGTTCTTC; CDR3aa: CASSLGTGLYNEQFF; v_gene: TRBV7-9; d_gene: TRBD1; j_gene: TRBJ2-1; abundance: .
CDR3nt: TGCGCCAGCAGCCCCCCCGCGACTAGCGCCGATACGCAGTATTTT; CDR3aa: CASSPPATSADTQYF; v_gene: TRBV5-1; d_gene: TRBD2; j_gene: TRBJ2-3; abundance: .
CDR3nt: TGTGCCAGCTCATACCAGGAGCGGAACTATGGCTACACCTTC; CDR3aa: CASSYQERNYGYTF; v_gene: TRBV6-2/TRBV6-3; d_gene: .; j_gene: TRBJ1-2; abundance: once
CDR3nt: TGTGCCAGCAGCGTAGGGGCAGCGCAAGAGACCCAGTACTTC; CDR3aa: CASSVGAAQETQYF; v_gene: TRBV9; d_gene: .; j_gene: TRBJ2-5; abundance: .
CDR3nt: TGTGCCAGCAGTTTCTCCTTCACTGAAGCTTTCTTT; CDR3aa: CASSFSFTEAFF; v_gene: TRBV12-3/TRBV12-4; d_gene: .; j_gene: TRBJ1-1; abundance: .
CDR3nt: TGTGCCAGCCTAGGACCAGGGACTGAGCAGTTCTTC; CDR3aa: CASLGPGTEQFF; v_gene: TRBV25-1; d_gene: .; j_gene: TRBJ2-1; abundance: few
CDR3nt: TGCAGCGTGTTGGATGGGGGGTGGAAGCAGTTCTTC; CDR3aa: CSVLDGGWKQFF; v_gene: TRBV29-1; d_gene: .; j_gene: TRBJ2-1; abundance: .
CDR3nt: TGTGCCAGCAGCGTGGCCGGGGGCGCCCTTTACGAGCAGTACTTC; CDR3aa: CASSVAGGALYEQYF; v_gene: TRBV9; d_gene: .; j_gene: TRBJ2-7; abundance: .
CDR3nt: TGTGCCAGTAGTAGAGGACTAGCGGGACACCAAGAGACCCAGTACTTC; CDR3aa: CASSRGLAGHQETQYF; v_gene: TRBV19; d_gene: TRBD2; j_gene: TRBJ2-5; abundance: .
CDR3nt: TGTGCCGGCTTGTCGCCCGGGACACCGAAAAAAAGTCGCTATGGCTACACCTTC; CDR3aa: CAGLSPGTPKKSRYGYTF; v_gene: TRBV3-1; d_gene: .; j_gene: TRBJ1-2; abundance: .
CDR3nt: TGTGCCAGTAGTATCACCCGGACAGGGGGCTACACCTTC; CDR3aa: CASSITRTGGYTF; v_gene: TRBV19; d_gene: TRBD1; j_gene: TRBJ1-2; abundance: .
CDR3nt: TGTGCCAGCAGCTTGGGACACCGGAGTCTCTCCTACGAGCAGTACTTC; CDR3aa: CASSLGHRSLSYEQYF; v_gene: TRBV5-4; d_gene: .; j_gene: TRBJ2-7; abundance: few
CDR3nt: TGTGCCATCAGTGTGACGACAGGGGGGTCCTACGAGCAGTACTTC; CDR3aa: CAISVTTGGSYEQYF; v_gene: TRBV10-3; d_gene: TRBD1; j_gene: TRBJ2-7; abundance: .
CDR3nt: TGTGCCAGCAGCTTAGAGGGGGGGGTGGGTAAAAACATTCAGTACTTC; CDR3aa: CASSLEGGVGKNIQYF; v_gene: TRBV7-3; d_gene: .; j_gene: TRBJ2-4; abundance: few
CDR3nt: TGTGCCAGCAGCGACGGAATTGCAACTAATGAAAAACTGTTTTTT; CDR3aa: CASSDGIATNEKLFF; v_gene: TRBV28; d_gene: .; j_gene: TRBJ1-4; abundance: .
CDR3nt: TGTGCCAGCAGCGGGGGACTAGGGTACGAGCAGTACTTC; CDR3aa: CASSGGLGYEQYF; v_gene: TRBV7-2; d_gene: TRBD2; j_gene: TRBJ2-7; abundance: few
CDR3nt: TGCGCCAGCAGCGGCCCAGGGCGTGGTGGGAACACTGAAGCTTTCTTT; CDR3aa: CASSGPGRGGNTEAFF; v_gene: TRBV5-1; d_gene: .; j_gene: TRBJ1-1; abundance: .
CDR3nt: TGTGCCAGCAGGCTTGTGGCGGGAGGGCACAATGAGCAGTTCTTC; CDR3aa: CASRLVAGGHNEQFF; v_gene: TRBV27; d_gene: TRBD2; j_gene: TRBJ2-1; abundance: .
CDR3nt: TGCAGTGCTCCGGACAGGGACGAAAGGAGAAGAGGGTTCTTC; CDR3aa: CSAPDRDERRRGFF; v_gene: TRBV20-1; d_gene: TRBD1; j_gene: TRBJ2-1; abundance: .
CDR3nt: TGTGCCAGCAGCGCCACTAACCAAGAGACCCAGTACTTC; CDR3aa: CASSATNQETQYF; v_gene: TRBV11-2; d_gene: .; j_gene: TRBJ2-5; abundance: .
CDR3nt: TGCAGCCCTGCGGTCCAAGAGACCCAGTACTTC; CDR3aa: CSPAVQETQYF; v_gene: TRBV29-1; d_gene: .; j_gene: TRBJ2-5; abundance: few
CDR3nt: TGTGCCAGCAGCGCCTTAGGGACTAGCGGGAGAGATGGGTACGAGCAGTACTTC; CDR3aa: CASSALGTSGRDGYEQYF; v_gene: TRBV9; d_gene: TRBD2; j_gene: TRBJ2-7; abundance: .
CDR3nt: TGTGCCAGCAGTTTCGCGGGACAGGGAGTGGGCGAGCAGTACTTC; CDR3aa: CASSFAGQGVGEQYF; v_gene: TRBV27; d_gene: TRBD1; j_gene: TRBJ2-7; abundance: .
CDR3nt: TGCAGTGCTAGAGATCTTACAGGCAAGAGCTCCTACGAGCAGTACTTC; CDR3aa: CSARDLTGKSSYEQYF; v_gene: TRBV20-1; d_gene: .; j_gene: TRBJ2-7; abundance: .
CDR3nt: TGCAGTGCTAGAGCCCTAGACGGGTTGGAGGGTGAGCAGTACTTC; CDR3aa: CSARALDGLEGEQYF; v_gene: TRBV20-1; d_gene: .; j_gene: TRBJ2-7; abundance: .
CDR3nt: TGCAGCGTTTCCGAATATGGCTACACCTTC; CDR3aa: CSVSEYGYTF; v_gene: TRBV29-1; d_gene: .; j_gene: TRBJ1-2; abundance: few
CDR3nt: TGTGCCAGCAGCTTAGCTTCAGTCCCGAACTATGGCTACACCTTC; CDR3aa: CASSLASVPNYGYTF; v_gene: TRBV7-2; d_gene: .; j_gene: TRBJ1-2; abundance: .
CDR3nt: TGTGCCATCGGTGCTAGCGGCTACAATGAGCAGTTCTTC; CDR3aa: CAIGASGYNEQFF; v_gene: TRBV10-3; d_gene: TRBD2; j_gene: TRBJ2-1; abundance: .
CDR3nt: TGTGCCAGCAGCCTTTGGGGGGACCAAGAGACCCAGTACTTC; CDR3aa: CASSLWGDQETQYF; v_gene: TRBV12-3/TRBV12-4; d_gene: .; j_gene: TRBJ2-5; abundance: few
CDR3nt: TGTGCCAGCAGCTTCCGGGACAGACCATATGGCTACACCTTC; CDR3aa: CASSFRDRPYGYTF; v_gene: TRBV11-2; d_gene: TRBD1; j_gene: TRBJ1-2; abundance: few
CDR3nt: TGCAGCGTTGAAAGGGGTAGCGGGAGTGTGTCCTACAATGAGCAGTTCTTC; CDR3aa: CSVERGSGSVSYNEQFF; v_gene: TRBV29-1; d_gene: TRBD2; j_gene: TRBJ2-1; abundance: .
CDR3nt: TGCAGTGCTAGAGATTATCCGGCCCAGGGAGAGCTCGTTAAGGAAAAACTGTTTTTT; CDR3aa: CSARDYPAQGELVKEKLFF; v_gene: TRBV20-1; d_gene: .; j_gene: TRBJ1-4; abundance: .
CDR3nt: TGTGCCAGCAGTTTCTGGGGACTAGCGGGAGCCGAGCAGTACTTC; CDR3aa: CASSFWGLAGAEQYF; v_gene: TRBV12-3/TRBV12-4; d_gene: TRBD2; j_gene: TRBJ2-7; abundance: .
CDR3nt: TGTGCCAGCAGGTCTTGGAGGGGTGATGAAAAACTGTTTTTT; CDR3aa: CASRSWRGDEKLFF; v_gene: TRBV27; d_gene: .; j_gene: TRBJ1-4; abundance: .
CDR3nt: TGTGCCAGCAGCGCCAACCGCGCCTATGAAGCTTTCTTT; CDR3aa: CASSANRAYEAFF; v_gene: TRBV2; d_gene: .; j_gene: TRBJ1-1; abundance: .
CDR3nt: TGTGCCAGCAGCGCTCAGGGGGCAGGTGGCTACACCTTC; CDR3aa: CASSAQGAGGYTF; v_gene: TRBV13; d_gene: TRBD1; j_gene: TRBJ1-2; abundance: .
CDR3nt: TGTGCCAGCAGCAACGGTCGGGGACAGGTCTATGGCTACACCTTC; CDR3aa: CASSNGRGQVYGYTF; v_gene: TRBV7-2; d_gene: TRBD1; j_gene: TRBJ1-2; abundance: .
CDR3nt: TGCAGCGCGTCGACAGGGGGCGAGCAGTACTTC; CDR3aa: CSASTGGEQYF; v_gene: TRBV29-1; d_gene: TRBD1; j_gene: TRBJ2-7; abundance: .
CDR3nt: TGCAGCGTTGAAGGGCGGGACACCTACGAGCAGTACTTC; CDR3aa: CSVEGRDTYEQYF; v_gene: TRBV29-1; d_gene: .; j_gene: TRBJ2-7; abundance: few
CDR3nt: TGTGCCAGCAGTACCTTGGCTGGCAGCTGGGACGGAGCCGAGCAGTACTTC; CDR3aa: CASSTLAGSWDGAEQYF; v_gene: TRBV28; d_gene: .; j_gene: TRBJ2-7; abundance: few
CDR3nt: TGCAGCGTTGACGCCCCGATGGGCGAGCAGTACTTC; CDR3aa: CSVDAPMGEQYF; v_gene: TRBV29-1; d_gene: .; j_gene: TRBJ2-7; abundance: few
CDR3nt: TGCAGTGCTAGGGGCTATAGCCCCTACGAGCAGTACTTC; CDR3aa: CSARGYSPYEQYF; v_gene: TRBV20-1; d_gene: .; j_gene: TRBJ2-7; abundance: .
CDR3nt: TGTGCCAGCTCCCCGACTAGCGGGTCCTCCCTTTACAATGAGCAGTTCTTC; CDR3aa: CASSPTSGSSLYNEQFF; v_gene: TRBV18; d_gene: TRBD2; j_gene: TRBJ2-1; abundance: .
CDR3nt: TGTGCCAGCGGGCACCTTAGCATCACTGAAGCTTTCTTT; CDR3aa: CASGHLSITEAFF; v_gene: TRBV6-1; d_gene: .; j_gene: TRBJ1-1; abundance: few
CDR3nt: TGTGCAAGCAGAGCCGGGACAGCCGGTGAGCAGTACTTC; CDR3aa: CASRAGTAGEQYF; v_gene: TRBV6-6; d_gene: TRBD1; j_gene: TRBJ2-5; abundance: .